Presented here are 30 T cell receptor beta chains from one specimen sequenced in a study of PD-1 blockade in classical Hodgkin lymphoma. The protocol was immunoSEQ multiplex PCR, while the TCRdb copy is restricted to in-frame clones and leaves out a portion. The sample yields about 85,000 clones, roughly 91% seen once. Brentuximab vedotin exposure varied among the patients, all of whom had relapsed after autologous stem cell transplantation. The source was peripheral blood mononuclear cells (PBMCs), collected before the second cycle of nivolumab. These receptors were collected from a human donor with classical Hodgkin lymphoma.

V gene TRBV10-1 combines with J gene TRBJ2-5; D gene ambiguous. The CDR3 has 11 residues. Germline CDR1 is WNHNN and CDR2 is SYGVQD (reference sequence). The V end lost 2 bases, the J end lost 5 bases, and 3 bases lay between the germline ends. CDR3 sequence reads: CASSETETQYF. DNA of the CDR3: TGCGCCAGCAGTGAGACGGAGACCCAGTACTTC.

The V and J genes are TRBV9 and TRBJ1-3; D may be TRBD1 (6 bases). The CDR3 spans 15 residues. The germline CDR1 and CDR2 sequences are SGDLS and YYNGEE. V was clipped by 2 bases and J by 0 bases, with 9 bases between them. The DNA of the CDR3 is TGTGCCAGCAGCGTTAGGGGGGGCTCTGGAAACACCATATATTTT. Translating gives CASSVRGGSGNTIYF.

The V gene is TRBV19, the J gene TRBJ1-2; D gene uncertain. The germline CDR1 and CDR2 sequences are LNHDA and SQIVND (reference sequence). Between the trimmed V and J ends, which lost 2 bases and 8 bases, there was a span of 12 bases. The CDR3 runs to 13 residues. The CDR3 loop reads CASSIIDGVGYTF. The CDR3, as DNA: TGTGCCAGTAGTATAATAGATGGGGTCGGCTACACCTTC.

CDR3 residues: CASSPLFPGFGGRFTDTQYF. The CDR3 DNA sequence: TGCGCCAGCAGCCCACTTTTCCCCGGTTTCGGCGGGAGGTTCACAGATACGCAGTATTTT. The genes are TRBV5-1 and TRBJ2-3, with 8 bases identical to TRBD2. The CDR3 consists of 20 residues. The ends lost 4 bases at V and 2 bases at J; junction bases unmatched: 21. Germline assignment: CDR1 SGHRS and CDR2 YFSETQ. The full variable domain, completed using reference TRBV5-1 and TRBJ2-3, is KAGVTQTPRYLIKTRGQQVTLSCSPISGHRSVSWYQQTPGQGLQFLFEYFSETQRNKGNFPGRFSGRQFSNSRSEMNVSTLELGDSALYLCASSPLFPGFGGRFTDTQYFGPGTRLTVL.

The chain has TRBV28 and TRBJ1-1; no definite D call. Trimming removed 4 bases from V and 9 bases from J, with 18 bases in between. This CDR3 has 14 amino acids. The germline V gene has CDR1 MDHEN and CDR2 SYDVKM. The CDR3 DNA sequence: TGTGCCAGCAGTTCATCGAAAGAGGCCTGGAAAGCTTTCTTT. Protein sequence: CASSSSKEAWKAFF.

The CDR3 spells CASSLLKGWGNTIYF. The CDR3 coding sequence is TGTGCCAGCAGCCTCCTGAAGGGTTGGGGGAACACCATATATTTT. The J gene is TRBJ1-3, the V gene TRBV6-5; D perhaps matches TRBD1 (5 bases). Between the trimmed V and J ends, which lost 6 bases and 7 bases, there was a span of 19 bases. Germline CDR1 and CDR2: MNHEY and SVGAGI. The CDR3 spans 15 residues.

The chain carries TRBV30 and TRBJ1-2; D might be TRBD1 (6 bases). V shed 0 bases and J shed 7 bases, with 12 bases lying between them. CDR1 GTSNPN and CDR2 SVGIG come from the germline V gene (reference sequence). The CDR3 loop spans 13 amino acids. CDR3 amino acids: CAWSVSGDGGYTF. The CDR3 DNA reads as TGTGCCTGGAGTGTATCAGGGGACGGTGGCTACACCTTC.

This clone has only one observation. The chain recombines TRBV19 with TRBJ1-5, with 8 positions matching TRBD1. V lost 2 bases, J lost 3 bases, and 9 bases stayed unmatched. This CDR3 region has 17 residues. The germline V gene has CDR1 LNHDA and CDR2 SQIVND (reference sequence). The CDR3 DNA follows: TGTGCCAGTAGTATAATGGGGGCAGGGGGCTACAATCAGCCCCAGCATTTT. Its translation: CASSIMGAGGYNQPQHF.

V gene TRBV5-1 combines with J gene TRBJ2-5; D tentatively reads TRBD1 or TRBD2 (5 bases each). The CDR3 has 15 residues. The V gene lost 5 bases and the J gene lost 3 bases, with 17 bases spanning the gap. Germline lookup yields CDR1 SGHRS and CDR2 YFSETQ. Here the CDR3 reads CASRRLGDGEETQYF. CDR3 in DNA: TGCGCCAGCAGACGCCTGGGGGATGGGGAAGAGACCCAGTACTTC.

The CDR3 DNA reads TGCAGCGTAAGGGGGGGGGACTATGGCTACACCTTC. Amino acids: CSVRGGDYGYTF. The chain has TRBV29-1 and TRBJ1-2; D possibly corresponds to TRBD1 (6 bases). The CDR3 covers 12 residues. Trimming shortened V by 6 bases and J by 3 bases, and 11 bases separated the two germline ends. Germline CDR1 is SQVTM and CDR2 is ANQGSEA.

This chain links TRBV19 with TRBJ1-2; weak D call: TRBD1 (5 bases). Deletions cut 1 base from V and 5 bases from J, with 11 bases between. The CDR3 is 14 residues long. The germline CDR1 and CDR2 sequences are LNHDA and SQIVND (reference sequence). CDR3 nucleotides: TGTGCCAGTAGTATAGCCCCCGGGGGTTATGGCTACACCTTC. Its protein is CASSIAPGGYGYTF.

This chain links TRBV9 with TRBJ1-3, with no clear D. Germline V gene data show CDR1 as SGDLS and CDR2 as YYNGEE. CDR3 size: 13 residues. V was clipped by 4 bases and J by 2 bases, with 7 bases between them. The CDR3 nucleotides read TGTGCCAGCAGCTTACTTACTGGAAACACCATATATTTT. Its translation is CASSLLTGNTIYF.

For the CDR3, the DNA is TGTGCCAGCAGTGAAGCGCGGGGGGCAAAAGGCGGTTACGAGCAGTACTTC. Residues: CASSEARGAKGGYEQYF. The chain uses TRBV6-1 and TRBJ2-7; 8 positions agree with TRBD2. Germline V CDR1 and CDR2: MNHNS, SASEGT. This CDR3 has 17 residues. V was clipped by 0 bases and J by 4 bases; unmatched bases: 11.

This clone has only one observation. The chain has TRBV2 and TRBJ1-4, with D tentatively TRBD1 (5 bases). The germline gives CDR1 SNHLY, CDR2 FYNNEI. This CDR3 is built from 15 residues. Trimming cost V 4 bases and J 2 bases, with 11 bases left between them. Here the CDR3 reads CASSAWGGTNEKLFF. Here the CDR3 DNA reads TGTGCCAGCAGTGCCTGGGGCGGCACTAATGAAAAACTGTTTTTT.

V gene TRBV27 combines with J gene TRBJ2-7, with 12 positions matching TRBD2. The CDR3 runs to 17 residues. Germline V lookup: CDR1 MNHEY, CDR2 SMNVEV (reference sequence). V was pared by 6 bases and J by 0 bases, with 9 bases of the junction left unmatched. The CDR3 coding sequence is TGTGCCAGCAGGACCGGGACTAGCGGGCTGAGCTCCTACGAGCAGTACTTC. It specifies CASRTGTSGLSSYEQYF.

This chain connects TRBV11-1 to TRBJ2-1; 7 positions agree with TRBD1. The trim removed 5 bases at V and 0 bases at J, leaving 10 bases unmatched. The CDR3 runs to 17 residues. Germline CDR1 SGHAT, CDR2 FQDESV (reference sequence). CDR3 protein: CASSLGQTTTSYNEQFF. Here the CDR3 DNA reads TGTGCCAGCAGCCTGGGACAGACCACTACCTCCTACAATGAGCAGTTCTTC.

This sequence joins TRBV7-3 and TRBJ1-3; 7 bases match TRBD1. Germline V gene sequence: CDR1 SGHTA, CDR2 FQGTGA. The CDR3 length is 15 residues. Germline trimming cut 5 bases from V and 1 base from J; bases unmatched to any gene: 5. The CDR3 reads CASSRDRVSGNTIYF. In DNA form, the CDR3 reads TGTGCCAGCAGCCGCGACAGGGTTTCTGGAAACACCATATATTTT.

The V and J genes are TRBV19 and TRBJ2-7, with 7 bases identical to TRBD2. The junction had 7 bases not matched to a gene; V was cut back by 5 bases and J by 3 bases. The CDR3 totals 14 residues. Germline V gene lookup returns CDR1 LNHDA and CDR2 SQIVND (reference sequence). This CDR3 reads CASSAPGRNYEQYF. As DNA, the CDR3 is TGTGCCAGTAGTGCACCCGGGAGGAACTACGAGCAGTACTTC.

V is TRBV7-3 and J is TRBJ2-7, with 7 bases matching TRBD2. Looked up from germline, CDR1 is SGHTA and CDR2 is FQGTGA. Losses at the gene ends were 6 bases for V and 3 bases for J; bases not matched to a gene: 5. This CDR3 contains 13 residues. The CDR3 coding sequence is TGTGCCAGCAGTTACGGCGGGGGCTACGAGCAGTACTTC. Protein product: CASSYGGGYEQYF.

The V call is TRBV27, the J call TRBJ1-5; D remains unclear. This CDR3 contains 13 residues. Between the trimmed V and J ends, which lost 8 bases and 7 bases, there was a span of 15 bases. Per the germline V gene, CDR1 is MNHEY and CDR2 is SMNVEV (reference sequence). The CDR3 protein is CASALGIGQPQHF. The CDR3 DNA reads as TGTGCCAGCGCCTTGGGGATTGGCCAGCCCCAGCATTTT.

V usage is TRBV29-1 and J usage is TRBJ1-1; 8 bases map to TRBD1. The length of the CDR3 is 12 residues. Germline V gene sequence: CDR1 SQVTM, CDR2 ANQGSEA. Trimming took 0 bases from V and 11 from J; bases not matched to a gene: 5. CDR3 nucleotide sequence: TGCAGCGTTGAAGAGCAGGGGGCGACCGCTTTCTTT. Protein sequence: CSVEEQGATAFF.

Here the CDR3 reads CASSFSGAKNIQYF. Written as DNA, the CDR3 is TGCGCCAGCAGCTTTTCGGGAGCCAAAAACATTCAGTACTTC. The J gene is TRBJ2-4, the V gene TRBV5-1; D unresolved. This CDR3 is built from 14 residues. The germline V gene encodes CDR1 SGHRS and CDR2 YFSETQ. Trimming left V 2 bases short and J 0 bases short, with 6 bases between.

The gene calls are TRBV30 and TRBJ2-5; tentatively, D is TRBD1 (5 bases). The CDR3 spans 12 residues. The germline V and J ends were trimmed by 4 bases and 0 bases, with 6 bases remaining between them. Germline V gene sequence: CDR1 GTSNPN, CDR2 SVGIG (reference sequence). The CDR3 loop reads CAWTGYQETQYF. The DNA for the CDR3 is TGTGCCTGGACAGGGTACCAAGAGACCCAGTACTTC.

The CDR3 sequence: CASSLSRGLNTEAFF. The CDR3 DNA sequence: TGTGCCAGCAGTTTATCCAGGGGCCTGAACACTGAAGCTTTCTTT. The V call is TRBV27, the J call TRBJ1-1; a possible D gene is TRBD1 (6 bases). The CDR3 is 15 residues long. V lost 0 bases and J lost 0, with 8 bases in between. Germline CDR1 is MNHEY and CDR2 is SMNVEV (reference sequence).

This chain links TRBV5-4 with TRBJ2-7, with D possibly being TRBD1 (6 bases). The CDR3 is made up of 17 amino acids. V lost 1 base, J lost 0 bases, and 17 bases lay in between. Germline V gene lookup returns CDR1 SGHNT and CDR2 YYREEE (reference sequence). The DNA of the CDR3 is TGTGCCAGCAGCTTGCGTCCTCCAGGGGACCCCTCCTACGAGCAGTACTTC. Translation gives CASSLRPPGDPSYEQYF. The full variable domain, completed using reference TRBV5-4 and TRBJ2-7, is ETGVTQSPTHLIKTRGQQVTLRCSSQSGHNTVSWYQQALGQGPQFIFQYYREEENGRGNFPPRFSGLQFPNYSSELNVNALELDDSALYLCASSLRPPGDPSYEQYFGPGTRLTVT.

V is TRBV28 and J is TRBJ1-3; no clear D gene. CDR3 length: 14 amino acids. Germline CDR1 is MDHEN and CDR2 is SYDVKM. V was pared by 3 bases and J by 2 bases, with 8 bases between. The CDR3 DNA sequence: TGTGCCAGCAGTTTTGGGCTCCCTGGAAACACCATATATTTT. This gives the protein CASSFGLPGNTIYF.

This sequence joins TRBV28 and TRBJ2-1, with D uncertain. CDR1 and CDR2 from the germline V gene are MDHEN and SYDVKM. Trimming pared 5 bases from V and 5 bases from J, leaving 19 bases between. The CDR3 extends over 16 amino acids. CDR3 coding DNA: TGTGCCAGCAGTCCCGGAGCATTGAGCACAAACAATGAGCAGTTCTTC. Translation: CASSPGALSTNNEQFF.

This rearrangement joins TRBV7-2 to TRBJ1-2; D uncertain. Germline loops: CDR1 SGHTA, CDR2 FQGNSA. The CDR3 totals 13 residues. Trimming pared 3 bases from V and 7 bases from J, leaving 12 bases between. The CDR3 loop is CASSFEQVSGYTF. The CDR3 nucleotides read TGTGCCAGCAGCTTCGAGCAAGTTAGTGGCTACACCTTC.

This chain links TRBV11-2 with TRBJ2-7; D gene uncertain. The CDR3 totals 13 residues. V was trimmed by 1 base and J by 4 bases, leaving 8 bases between them. Per the germline V gene, CDR1 is SGHAT and CDR2 is FQNNGV. As DNA, the CDR3 is TGTGCCAGCAGCTTAGTTAACGGGTACGAGCAGTACTTC. Its protein is CASSLVNGYEQYF.

CDR3 sequence (DNA): TGTGCCACCCAACAGACAGGGAGGGTCTATGGCTACACCTTC. It specifies CATQQTGRVYGYTF. V and J are TRBV10-3 and TRBJ1-2, with 7 bases that match TRBD1. This CDR3 is built from 14 residues. Per germline, CDR1 ENHRY and CDR2 SYGVKD. Trimming at V came to 10 bases and at J to 4 bases, leaving 12 bases not matched to a gene.